The sample holds one count of the clone carrying this T cell receptor beta chain. No antigen is known for it. Donors ranged from roughly 6 to 90 years old and were healthy Caucasians in Russia. Each sample yielded at least 6 micrograms of PBMC total RNA. With a J-beta primer mix and a sample-barcoded 5' primer, a second PCR ran about 7 to 12 cycles. TCRdb recomputed calls from the 5' RACE reads with MiXCR, one row per CDR3 protein. The sample includes fewer than 2,000,000 distinct CDR3 sequences, about 35% of them seen just once. The data are from a study of blood T cells in healthy people across ages. About the research overall: About one barcoded TCR beta cDNA was captured per two T cells. The study's findings and limits: Comparison with aged donors showed that long-lived donors had more naive CD4+ cells and higher diversity.

Germline V gives CDR1 SGHDT, CDR2 YYEEEE. V lost 1 base and J 8 bases, leaving 13 bases between the germline ends. CDR3 length: 14 residues. The source of this sequence is a woman aged 30 to 39 in good health. The chain joins TRBV5-6 to TRBJ2-1, with a weak D call TRBD2 (5 bases). Sequenced sample: blood. CDR3 protein: CASSLFARVHEQFF. The CDR3 DNA reads TGTGCCAGCAGCTTGTTCGCGCGGGTCCATGAGCAGTTCTTC.